These 7 T cell receptor beta chains were all obtained from the same sample, sequenced in a study of shared clonotypes between healthy human individuals (dated by TCRdb to 2018 to 2020). CD8 naive samples were obtained by positive selection for CCR7 among CD45RO-negative cells, yielding a CD45RA+CCR7+ population from which TemRA cells were excluded. Library preparation used the immunoSEQ multiplex PCR assay. TCRdb provides this immuneACCESS table in a form limited to in-frame rearrangements. Some clones are lacking; in checked studies, under half of them reflect an unresolved V gene, and why the rest are absent is not known. The sample table shows about 2.1 million clones, and 90% to 95% are seen once. The ten largest account for about 1.5% of the sample. Sequencing input: naive CD8+ T cells from PBMCs. Interpreted using the paper, the cell subset or site label stands for: CD45RA+CCR7+. All receptors derive from a man aged 18 to 30 in good health. Some clones in this sample may be carry-over from other donors' samples.

The chain combines TRBV6-6 with TRBJ2-7; D possibly corresponds to TRBD2 (5 bases). From germline, CDR1 is MNHNY and CDR2 SVGAGI (reference sequence). The germline V and J ends were trimmed by 4 bases and 3 bases, with 7 bases remaining between them. The CDR3 covers 12 residues. The CDR3 nucleotides read TGTGCCAGCAGTTCCGGGATCTACGAGCAGTACTTC. Translation: CASSSGIYEQYF.

The rearrangement uses TRBV10-1 and TRBJ2-3; a possible D gene is TRBD1 (6 bases). The CDR3 length is 13 residues. Germline V gives CDR1 WNHNN, CDR2 SYGVQD (reference sequence). V was shortened by 4 bases and J by 5 bases, with 10 bases between the two germline ends. Here the CDR3 DNA reads TGCGCCAGCAGTGGGGGGACACTAGATACGCAGTATTTT. This gives the protein CASSGGTLDTQYF.

This clone was counted a single time. The chain uses TRBV27 and TRBJ2-3; D tentatively fits TRBD1 or TRBD2 (5 bases each). The V and J ends lost 1 base and 6 bases respectively, with 17 bases between them. Germline CDR1 and CDR2: MNHEY and SMNVEV (reference sequence). CDR3 size: 16 residues. The CDR3 loop is CASSLFPGLAMDTQYF. DNA of the CDR3: TGTGCCAGCAGTTTATTTCCGGGGCTCGCGATGGATACGCAGTATTTT.

The V call is TRBV2, the J call TRBJ2-2; D gene unclear. Germline-derived CDR1 and CDR2 are SNHLY and FYNNEI. The CDR3 consists of 18 residues. V was pared by 1 base and J by 0 bases, with 15 bases between. CDR3 residues: CASSEDMEGRANTGELFF. CDR3 nucleotide sequence: TGTGCCAGCAGTGAAGATATGGAAGGCAGAGCGAACACCGGGGAGCTGTTTTTT.

The rearrangement joins TRBV28 to TRBJ2-1; 7 bases align to TRBD2. The germline V gene has CDR1 MDHEN and CDR2 SYDVKM. CDR3 length: 15 amino acids. V lost 6 bases, J lost 4 bases, and 9 bases stayed unmatched. CDR3 region: CASSRLAGLYNEQFF. CDR3 coding DNA: TGTGCCAGCAGCCGACTAGCAGGTCTATACAATGAGCAGTTCTTC.

This chain joins TRBV29-1 and TRBJ2-7; 7 bases agree with TRBD1. There are 13 residues in the CDR3. J lost 0 bases, V lost 6 bases, and 5 bases had no gene match. Germline lookup yields CDR1 SQVTM and CDR2 ANQGSEA. In nucleotides, the CDR3 is TGCAGCGTCCCGACAGGGACCTCCTACGAGCAGTACTTC. As protein: CSVPTGTSYEQYF.

The genes are TRBV13 and TRBJ2-1; 15 positions match TRBD2. Unmatched junction bases numbered 9, after V lost 5 bases and J lost 10 bases. CDR3 length: 16 residues. Germline V gene lookup returns CDR1 PRHDT and CDR2 FYEKMQ (reference sequence). The CDR3 nucleotides read TGTGCCAGCAGCCCCCGTGGACTAGCGGGAGGGTCCGAGCAGTTCTTC. This encodes CASSPRGLAGGSEQFF.